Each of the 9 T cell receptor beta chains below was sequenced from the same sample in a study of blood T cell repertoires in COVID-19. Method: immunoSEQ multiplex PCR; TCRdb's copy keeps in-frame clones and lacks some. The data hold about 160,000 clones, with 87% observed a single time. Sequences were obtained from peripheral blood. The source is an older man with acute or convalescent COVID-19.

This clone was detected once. CDR3 amino acids: CASSPTSGKTYEQYF. CDR3 bases: TGCGCCAGCAGCCCTACTAGCGGCAAGACCTACGAGCAGTACTTC. The J gene is TRBJ2-7, the V gene TRBV5-1; 8 bases agree with TRBD2. The CDR3 is 15 residues long. Trimming removed 4 bases from V and 2 bases from J; junction bases left unmatched: 8. The germline V gene encodes CDR1 SGHRS and CDR2 YFSETQ. Variable domain in full (rest from reference TRBV5-1 and TRBJ2-7): KAGVTQTPRYLIKTRGQQVTLSCSPISGHRSVSWYQQTPGQGLQFLFEYFSETQRNKGNFPGRFSGRQFSNSRSEMNVSTLELGDSALYLCASSPTSGKTYEQYFGPGTRLTVT.

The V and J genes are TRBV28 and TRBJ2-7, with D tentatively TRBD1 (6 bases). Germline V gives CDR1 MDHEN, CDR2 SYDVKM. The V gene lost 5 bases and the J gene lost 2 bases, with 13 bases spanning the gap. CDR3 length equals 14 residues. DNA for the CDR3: TGTGCCAGCAGTCTCCGACAGGTTACCTACGAGCAGTACTTC. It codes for CASSLRQVTYEQYF.

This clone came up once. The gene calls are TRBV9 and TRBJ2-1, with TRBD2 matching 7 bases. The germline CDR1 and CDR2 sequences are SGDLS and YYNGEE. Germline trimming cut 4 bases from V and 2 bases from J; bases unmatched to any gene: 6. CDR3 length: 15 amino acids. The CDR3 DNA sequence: TGTGCCAGCAGCCCTCGGACTAGTCCCTACAATGAGCAGTTCTTC. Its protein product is CASSPRTSPYNEQFF. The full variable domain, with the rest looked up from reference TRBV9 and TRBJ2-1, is DSGVTQTPKHLITATGQRVTLRCSPRSGDLSVYWYQQSLDQGLQFLIQYYNGEERAKGNILERFSAQQFPDLHSELNLSSLELGDSALYFCASSPRTSPYNEQFFGPGTRLTVL.

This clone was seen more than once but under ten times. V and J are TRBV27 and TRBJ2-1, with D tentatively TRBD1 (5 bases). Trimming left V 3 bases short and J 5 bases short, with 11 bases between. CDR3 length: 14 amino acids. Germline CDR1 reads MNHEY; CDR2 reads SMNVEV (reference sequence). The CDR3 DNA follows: TGTGCCAGCAGTTTTATAGCAGGGCACAATGAGCAGTTCTTC. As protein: CASSFIAGHNEQFF.

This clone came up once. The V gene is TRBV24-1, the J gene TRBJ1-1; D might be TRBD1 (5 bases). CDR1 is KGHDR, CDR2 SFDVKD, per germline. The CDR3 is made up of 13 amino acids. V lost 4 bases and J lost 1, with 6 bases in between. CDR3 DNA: TGTGCCACCAGTGACGGGGGGAACACTGAAGCTTTCTTT. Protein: CATSDGGNTEAFF.

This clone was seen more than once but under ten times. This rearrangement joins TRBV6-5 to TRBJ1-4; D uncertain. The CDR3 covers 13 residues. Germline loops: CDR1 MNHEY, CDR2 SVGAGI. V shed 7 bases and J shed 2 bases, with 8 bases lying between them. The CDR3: CASTRLTNEKLFF. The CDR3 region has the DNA TGTGCCAGCACTCGACTGACTAATGAAAAACTGTTTTTT.

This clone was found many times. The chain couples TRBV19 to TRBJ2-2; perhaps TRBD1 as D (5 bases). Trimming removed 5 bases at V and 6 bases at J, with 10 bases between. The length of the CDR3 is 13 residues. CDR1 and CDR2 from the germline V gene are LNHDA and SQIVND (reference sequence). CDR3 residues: CASSFRVAGELFF. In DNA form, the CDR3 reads TGTGCCAGTAGTTTCAGGGTGGCCGGGGAGCTGTTTTTT.

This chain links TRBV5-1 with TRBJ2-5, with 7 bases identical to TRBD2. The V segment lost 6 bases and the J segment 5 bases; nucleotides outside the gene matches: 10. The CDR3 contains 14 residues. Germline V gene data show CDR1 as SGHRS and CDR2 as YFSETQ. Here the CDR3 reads CASTEGGSGETQYF. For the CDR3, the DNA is TGCGCCAGCACCGAAGGCGGGAGTGGTGAGACCCAGTACTTC.

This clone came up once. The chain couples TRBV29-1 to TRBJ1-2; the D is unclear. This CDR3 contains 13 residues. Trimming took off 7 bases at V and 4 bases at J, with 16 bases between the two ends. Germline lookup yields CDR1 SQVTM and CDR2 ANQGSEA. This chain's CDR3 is CSGGREGGYGYTF. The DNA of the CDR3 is TGCAGCGGTGGTCGGGAGGGCGGCTATGGCTACACCTTC.